This TCR beta chain was sequenced for a study of CD8+CD57+ T cells in acquired aplastic anemia. Looking at the study overall: Mean yield of DNA from sorted CD4+ and CD8+ cells was approximately 3 ug.

This clonotype was counted between two and nine times. Genomic DNA templated the TCR beta VDJ and CDR3 profiling. One entry per CDR3 protein, called by TCRdb with MiXCR from the reads. The sample lists 200,000 to 250,000 distinct CDR3 sequences, under 65% seen once, with about 31% in the top ten. V was clipped by 0 bases and J by 1 base; unmatched bases: 2. Germline CDR1 SGHTS, CDR2 YDEGEE. This CDR3 region has 15 residues. The sample consisted of sorted CD4+, CD8+, or CD8+CD57+ T cells (not recorded which) from PBMCs. This clonotype was sampled from a human donor in good health. This chain links TRBV5-8 with TRBJ2-7, with TRBD2 matching over 9 bases. The CDR3, as DNA: TGTGCCAGCAGCTTGGGTAGCGGGAGATCCTACGAGCAGTACTTC. Its translation is CASSLGSGRSYEQYF.